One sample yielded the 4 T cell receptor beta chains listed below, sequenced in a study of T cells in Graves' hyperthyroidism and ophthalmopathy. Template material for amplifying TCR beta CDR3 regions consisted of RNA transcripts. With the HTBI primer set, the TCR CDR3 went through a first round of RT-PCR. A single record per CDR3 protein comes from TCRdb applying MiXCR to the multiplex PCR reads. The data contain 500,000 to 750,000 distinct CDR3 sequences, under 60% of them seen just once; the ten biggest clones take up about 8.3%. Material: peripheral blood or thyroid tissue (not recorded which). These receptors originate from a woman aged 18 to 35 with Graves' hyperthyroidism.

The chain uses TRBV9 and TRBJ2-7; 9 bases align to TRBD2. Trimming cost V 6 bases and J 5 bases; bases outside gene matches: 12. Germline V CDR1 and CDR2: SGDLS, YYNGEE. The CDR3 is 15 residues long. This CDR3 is CASTRVAGGRHEQYF. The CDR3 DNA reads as TGTGCCAGCACCCGTGTGGCGGGAGGGCGGCACGAGCAGTACTTC.

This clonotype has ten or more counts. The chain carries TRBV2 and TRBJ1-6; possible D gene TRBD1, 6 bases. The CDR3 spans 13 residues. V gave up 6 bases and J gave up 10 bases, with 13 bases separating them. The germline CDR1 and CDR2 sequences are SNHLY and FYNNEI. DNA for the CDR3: TGTGCCAGCAGAACGGGGGCTTGGTCACCCCTCCACTTT. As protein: CASRTGAWSPLHF.

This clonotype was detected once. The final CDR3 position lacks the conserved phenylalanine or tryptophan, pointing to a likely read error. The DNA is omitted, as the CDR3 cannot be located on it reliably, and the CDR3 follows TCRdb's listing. This CDR3 is CSVEGLGHRARGYTFGS. The gene calls are TRBV29-1 and TRBJ2-5; the table's D call, TRBD1, was not checked against the DNA. Germline V gene lookup returns CDR1 SQVTM and CDR2 ANQGSEA. The CDR3 adds up to 17 amino acids, both ends counted.

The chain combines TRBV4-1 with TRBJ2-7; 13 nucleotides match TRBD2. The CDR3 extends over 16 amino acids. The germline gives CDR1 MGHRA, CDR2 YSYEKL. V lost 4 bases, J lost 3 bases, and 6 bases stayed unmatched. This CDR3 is CASSPLGTSGNYEQYF. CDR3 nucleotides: TGCGCCAGCAGCCCGCTTGGGACTAGCGGGAACTACGAGCAGTACTTC.